The rows below give T cell receptor beta chains drawn from one sample of a study of identical twins. TCRdb fed the 5' RACE reads into MiXCR, producing one record per CDR3 protein. This table holds around 1.7 million distinct CDR3 sequences, less than 35% found once. Input material: cord blood. Receptors originate from a newborn girl in good health. CDR3s include the opening cysteine and the closing phenylalanine or tryptophan. D genes are given only for firm matches. Expanded clones are given a class, and other clones once, few, many or no size at all.

clone_size | d_call | j_call | v_call | cdr3_length | cdr3_aa | cdr3_nt
. | . | TRBJ2-7 | TRBV7-2 | 12 | CASSFAGHEQYF | TGTGCCAGCAGCTTCGCGGGCCACGAGCAGTACTTC
. | . | TRBJ1-2 | TRBV5-1 | 15 | CASSLAAGLYYGYTF | TGCGCCAGCAGCTTGGCTGCAGGGTTATACTATGGCTACACCTTC
many | . | TRBJ2-2 | TRBV10-3 | 13 | CAISGTNTGELFF | TGTGCCATCAGTGGGACAAACACCGGGGAGCTGTTTTTT
few | . | TRBJ2-3 | TRBV5-1 | 16 | CASSLGGHPRTDTQYF | TGCGCCAGCAGCTTGGGAGGGCATCCTAGAACAGATACGCAGTATTTT
few | TRBD2 | TRBJ2-1 | TRBV11-2 | 16 | CASSLPRGRVYNEQFF | TGTGCCAGCAGCTTACCCCGCGGGAGGGTCTACAATGAGCAGTTCTTC
few | . | TRBJ2-5 | TRBV28 | 12 | CASSLQGVTQYF | TGTGCCAGCAGTTTACAGGGCGTGACCCAGTACTTC
. | TRBD2 | TRBJ2-1 | TRBV11-3 | 15 | CASSLDSGGHNEQFF | TGTGCCAGCAGCTTAGACAGCGGGGGGCACAATGAGCAGTTCTTC
. | TRBD2 | TRBJ2-7 | TRBV9 | 15 | CASSPASGGGYEQYF | TGTGCCAGCAGCCCGGCTAGCGGGGGGGGATACGAGCAGTACTTC
few | TRBD2 | TRBJ2-1 | TRBV10-3 | 16 | CAISDGRGTSGIEQFF | TGTGCCATCAGTGATGGAAGGGGGACTAGCGGGATTGAGCAGTTCTTC
. | . | TRBJ2-3 | TRBV3-1 | 15 | CASSQATGSTDTQYF | TGTGCCAGCAGCCAAGCGACGGGGAGCACAGATACGCAGTATTTT
. | . | TRBJ2-1 | TRBV28 | 15 | CASSLLGGIGPEQFF | TGTGCCAGCAGTTTATTAGGCGGGATTGGACCTGAGCAGTTCTTC
. | . | TRBJ2-5 | TRBV12-3/TRBV12-4 | 11 | CATYGDGEQYF | TGTGCCACCTACGGGGACGGTGAGCAGTACTTC
many | TRBD1 | TRBJ2-4 | TRBV28 | 15 | CASSPPDRAKNIQYF | TGTGCCAGCAGTCCCCCGGACAGGGCCAAAAACATTCAGTACTTC
few | . | TRBJ2-3 | TRBV28 | 13 | CASGAAPGDTQYF | TGTGCCAGCGGCGCGGCCCCGGGGGATACGCAGTATTTT
many | . | TRBJ2-7 | TRBV10-3 | 10 | CASDSGEQYF | TGTGCCAGCGACTCAGGCGAGCAGTACTTC
. | . | TRBJ1-4 | TRBV29-1 | 14 | CSVEPQGANEKLFF | TGCAGCGTTGAACCTCAGGGCGCTAATGAAAAACTGTTTTTT
. | . | TRBJ2-3 | TRBV25-1 | 14 | CASSELLSTDTQYF | TGTGCCAGCAGTGAATTGCTTTCCACAGATACGCAGTATTTT
. | TRBD2 | TRBJ2-3 | TRBV6-4 | 16 | CASSDSGTSGTDTQYF | TGTGCCAGCAGTGACTCCGGGACTAGCGGGACAGATACGCAGTATTTT
few | . | TRBJ2-1 | TRBV28 | 12 | CASSPPQEEQFF | TGTGCCAGCAGCCCCCCTCAAGAGGAGCAGTTCTTC
. | . | TRBJ1-1 | TRBV19 | 14 | CASSIRRLNTEAFF | TGTGCCAGTAGTATTCGCAGGCTGAACACTGAAGCTTTCTTT
few | . | TRBJ1-2 | TRBV20-1 | 14 | CSARPGPPNYGYTF | TGCAGTGCGAGACCAGGGCCCCCTAACTATGGCTACACCTTC
many | . | TRBJ2-1 | TRBV6-1 | 12 | CASSGRYNEQFF | TGTGCCAGCAGTGGACGCTACAATGAGCAGTTCTTC
. | TRBD2 | TRBJ2-4 | TRBV27 | 19 | CASSHSLRGLAGAKNIQYF | TGTGCCAGCAGTCATAGTTTACGGGGACTAGCGGGAGCCAAAAACATTCAGTACTTC
. | TRBD2 | TRBJ2-3 | TRBV5-1 | 14 | CASSGTSGKDTQYF | TGCGCCAGCAGCGGGACTAGCGGAAAAGATACGCAGTATTTT
. | . | TRBJ1-2 | TRBV14 | 15 | CASSQEVGQMYGYTF | TGTGCCAGCAGCCAAGAAGTGGGGCAAATGTATGGCTACACCTTC
few | TRBD2 | TRBJ2-7 | TRBV18 | 14 | CASSPSSGDDEQYF | TGTGCCAGCTCACCATCTAGCGGGGACGACGAGCAGTACTTC
. | . | TRBJ1-5 | TRBV20-1 | 13 | CSAQLVGNQPQHF | TGCAGTGCCCAGTTGGTAGGCAATCAGCCCCAGCATTTT
few | TRBD2 | TRBJ2-3 | TRBV12-3/TRBV12-4 | 18 | CASSLNALAGVCTDTQYF | TGTGCCAGCAGTCTAAACGCCCTAGCGGGAGTATGCACAGATACGCAGTATTTT
. | . | TRBJ2-7 | TRBV27 | 16 | CASSLSLSIPKYEQYF | TGTGCCAGCAGTTTATCCTTGTCCATACCCAAATACGAGCAGTACTTC
few | . | TRBJ1-6 | TRBV12-3/TRBV12-4 | 16 | CASSFRVWRGSSPLHF | TGTGCCAGCAGTTTTCGGGTTTGGAGGGGGAGTTCACCCCTCCACTTT
. | TRBD1 | TRBJ2-5 | TRBV5-1 | 13 | CASSPDRDKTQYF | TGCGCCAGCAGCCCCGACAGGGACAAGACCCAGTACTTC
few | . | TRBJ2-4 | TRBV20-1 | 16 | CSARDRKLLAKNIQYF | TGCAGTGCTAGAGATAGAAAGCTGCTAGCCAAAAACATTCAGTACTTC
. | . | TRBJ1-5 | TRBV7-8 | 12 | CASSGRVFPQHF | TGTGCCAGCAGCGGGAGGGTTTTCCCCCAGCATTTT
once | . | TRBJ1-2 | TRBV20-1 | 13 | CSASTGRDYGYTF | TGCAGTGCTAGTACAGGGCGTGACTATGGCTACACCTTC
. | . | TRBJ2-1 | TRBV24-1 | 12 | CATSDLSEEQFF | TGTGCCACCAGTGATTTAAGTGAGGAGCAGTTCTTC
few | TRBD2 | TRBJ2-1 | TRBV20-1 | 15 | CSARVLASGGYEQFF | TGCAGTGCTAGAGTTTTGGCTAGCGGGGGGTATGAGCAGTTCTTC
. | TRBD1 | TRBJ2-3 | TRBV3-1 | 17 | CASSHLTGVGVTDTQYF | TGTGCCAGCAGCCACTTAACAGGGGTCGGTGTCACAGATACGCAGTATTTT
. | . | TRBJ2-2 | TRBV6-4 | 15 | CASSEQGLNTGELFF | TGTGCCAGCAGTGAACAGGGCCTCAACACCGGGGAGCTGTTTTTT
. | TRBD2 | TRBJ2-2 | TRBV3-1 | 16 | CASSQFSGGPAGELFF | TGTGCCAGCAGCCAATTTTCGGGAGGGCCTGCCGGGGAGCTGTTTTTT
. | TRBD1 | TRBJ2-1 | TRBV4-1 | 15 | CASSQVGQGDNEQFF | TGCGCCAGCAGCCAAGTCGGACAGGGGGACAATGAGCAGTTCTTC
few | TRBD2 | TRBJ2-3 | TRBV5-6 | 16 | CASSSRTSGGPDTQYF | TGTGCCAGCAGCTCCCGTACTAGCGGGGGACCAGATACGCAGTATTTT
few | . | TRBJ2-6 | TRBV20-1 | 18 | CSATPWGRRYSGANVLTF | TGCAGTGCTACCCCTTGGGGGCGGAGATACTCTGGGGCCAACGTCCTGACTTTC
. | . | TRBJ1-2 | TRBV27 | 13 | CASRTPGQYGYTF | TGTGCCAGCAGAACCCCCGGACAGTATGGCTACACCTTC
few | . | TRBJ2-6 | TRBV2 | 14 | CASVHKFGANVLTF | TGTGCCAGCGTCCATAAGTTTGGGGCCAACGTCCTGACTTTC